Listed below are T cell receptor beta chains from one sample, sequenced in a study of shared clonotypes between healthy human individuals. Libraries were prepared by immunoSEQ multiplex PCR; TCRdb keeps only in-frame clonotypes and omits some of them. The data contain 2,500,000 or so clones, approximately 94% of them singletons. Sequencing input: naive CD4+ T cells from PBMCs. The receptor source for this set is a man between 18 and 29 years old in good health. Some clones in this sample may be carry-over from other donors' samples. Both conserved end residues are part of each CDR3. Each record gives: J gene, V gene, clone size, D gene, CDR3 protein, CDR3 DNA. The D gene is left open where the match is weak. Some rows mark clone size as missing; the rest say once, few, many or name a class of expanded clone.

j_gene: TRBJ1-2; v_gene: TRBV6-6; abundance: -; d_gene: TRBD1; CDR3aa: CASSYQGQGGAYTF; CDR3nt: TGTGCCAGCAGTTACCAAGGACAGGGTGGGGCCTACACCTTC
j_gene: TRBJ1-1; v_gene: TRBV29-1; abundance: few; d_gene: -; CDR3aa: CSVAKVYVTEAFF; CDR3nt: TGCAGCGTTGCGAAGGTATACGTCACTGAAGCTTTCTTT
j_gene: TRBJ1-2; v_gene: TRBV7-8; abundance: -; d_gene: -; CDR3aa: CASIRDPISNYGYTF; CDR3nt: TGTGCCAGCATAAGAGACCCCATCAGTAACTATGGCTACACCTTC
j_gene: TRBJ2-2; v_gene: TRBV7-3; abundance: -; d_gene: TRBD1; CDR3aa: CASSLFGGTGLTGELFF; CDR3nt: TGTGCCAGCAGCTTATTTGGCGGGACAGGGCTAACCGGGGAGCTGTTTTTT
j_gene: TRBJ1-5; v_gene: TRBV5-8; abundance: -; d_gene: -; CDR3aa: CASSSGQRPNQPQHF; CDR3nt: TGTGCCAGCAGTTCCGGACAGCGCCCCAATCAGCCCCAGCATTTT
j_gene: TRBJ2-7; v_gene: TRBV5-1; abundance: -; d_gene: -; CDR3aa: CASSLGGRENYEQYF; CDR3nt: TGCGCCAGCAGCCTGGGGGGGCGGGAGAACTACGAGCAGTACTTC
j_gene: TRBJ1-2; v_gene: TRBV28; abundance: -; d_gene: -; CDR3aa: CASSSAGTYGYTF; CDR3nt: TGTGCCAGCAGTTCGGCCGGAACCTATGGCTACACCTTC
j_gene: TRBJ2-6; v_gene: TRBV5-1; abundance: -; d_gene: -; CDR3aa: CASSLDPFSGANVLTF; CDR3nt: TGCGCCAGCAGCTTGGACCCCTTCTCTGGGGCCAACGTCCTGACTTTC
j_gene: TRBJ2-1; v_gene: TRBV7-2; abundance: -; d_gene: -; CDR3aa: CASTTGGGIHDEQFF; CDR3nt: TGTGCCAGCACCACCGGGGGCGGGATACACGATGAGCAGTTCTTC
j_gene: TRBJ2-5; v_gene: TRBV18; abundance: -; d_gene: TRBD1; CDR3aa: CASSPPFRDSQETQYF; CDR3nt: TGTGCCAGCTCACCACCTTTCCGGGACAGCCAAGAGACCCAGTACTTC
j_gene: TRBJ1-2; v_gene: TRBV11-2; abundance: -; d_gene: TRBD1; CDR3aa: CASSQRQGAPYGYTF; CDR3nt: TGTGCCAGCAGCCAACGACAGGGTGCCCCCTATGGCTACACCTTC
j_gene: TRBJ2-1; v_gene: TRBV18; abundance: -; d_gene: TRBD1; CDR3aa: CASSPRQGAFNEQFF; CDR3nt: TGTGCCAGCTCACCACGGCAGGGGGCGTTCAATGAGCAGTTCTTC
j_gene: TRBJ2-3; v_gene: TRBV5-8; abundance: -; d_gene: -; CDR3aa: CASRPSTDTQYF; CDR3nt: TGTGCCAGCAGGCCATCGACAGATACGCAGTATTTT
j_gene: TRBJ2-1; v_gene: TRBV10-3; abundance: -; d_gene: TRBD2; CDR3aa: CAIKVAGASYNEQFF; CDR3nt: TGTGCCATCAAGGTGGCGGGAGCCTCCTACAATGAGCAGTTCTTC
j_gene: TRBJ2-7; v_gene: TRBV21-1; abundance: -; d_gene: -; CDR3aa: CASSKEKTGGLQEQYF; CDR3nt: TGTGCCAGCAGCAAAGAGAAGACGGGCGGACTTCAGGAGCAGTACTTC
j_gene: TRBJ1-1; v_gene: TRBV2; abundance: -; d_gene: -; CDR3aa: CASSGRGSGTEAFF; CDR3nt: TGTGCCAGCAGTGGAAGGGGAAGCGGCACTGAAGCTTTCTTT
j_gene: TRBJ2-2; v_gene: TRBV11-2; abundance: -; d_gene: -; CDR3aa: CASSFSRPRVGTGELFF; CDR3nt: TGTGCCAGCAGCTTCAGCCGCCCCAGGGTGGGCACCGGGGAGCTGTTTTTT
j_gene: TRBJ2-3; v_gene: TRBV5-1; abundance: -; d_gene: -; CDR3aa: CASSLDRASTDTQYF; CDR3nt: TGCGCCAGCAGCTTGGACAGAGCTAGCACAGATACGCAGTATTTT